This T cell receptor beta chain originates from a study of radiotherapy plus CTLA-4 blockade in lung cancer. Study-level background: Among patients, over 15% showed objective responses, and 25% to 35% had disease control.

The repertoire was sequenced with immunoSEQ multiplex PCR; TCRdb's copy has only in-frame clones and lacks some. The sample records some 41,000 clones, less than 75% being singletons. Trimming stripped 0 bases from V and 3 bases from J, with 14 bases between. Germline values: CDR1 SGHAT, CDR2 FQNNGV. The CDR3 loop spans 16 amino acids. This sequence was found in a human donor with non-small cell lung cancer who had a partial response to radiotherapy plus ipilimumab. This chain uses TRBV11-2 with TRBJ1-2; a weak D match, TRBD1 (6 bases). This specimen was peripheral blood, taken from a patient treated with radiotherapy plus ipilimumab. The CDR3, as DNA: TGTGCCAGCAGCTTAGATAGGACAGCCAATTACTATGGCTACACCTTC. This codes for CASSLDRTANYYGYTF.